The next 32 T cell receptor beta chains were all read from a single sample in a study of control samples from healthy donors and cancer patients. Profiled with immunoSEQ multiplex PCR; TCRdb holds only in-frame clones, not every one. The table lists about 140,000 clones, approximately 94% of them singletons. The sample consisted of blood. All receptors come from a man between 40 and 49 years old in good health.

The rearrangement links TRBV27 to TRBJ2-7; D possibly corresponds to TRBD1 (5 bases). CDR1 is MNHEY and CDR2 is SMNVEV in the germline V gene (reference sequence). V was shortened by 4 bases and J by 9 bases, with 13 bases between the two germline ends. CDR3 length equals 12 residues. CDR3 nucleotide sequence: TGTGCCAGCAGTTCCTCAGGGCAAGGGCAGTACTTC. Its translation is CASSSSGQGQYF.

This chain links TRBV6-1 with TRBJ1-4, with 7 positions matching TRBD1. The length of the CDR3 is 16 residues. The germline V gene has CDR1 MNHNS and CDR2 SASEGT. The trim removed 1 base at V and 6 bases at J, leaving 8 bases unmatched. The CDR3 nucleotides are TGTGCCAGCAGTGAAGACCCAGGGGGGAGGTATGAAAAACTGTTTTTT. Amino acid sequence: CASSEDPGGRYEKLFF.

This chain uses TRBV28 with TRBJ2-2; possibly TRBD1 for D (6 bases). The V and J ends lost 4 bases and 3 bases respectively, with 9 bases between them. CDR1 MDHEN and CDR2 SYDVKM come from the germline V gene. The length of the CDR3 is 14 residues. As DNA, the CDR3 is TGTGCCAGCAGTTCGACAGGACACACCGGGGAGCTGTTTTTT. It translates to CASSSTGHTGELFF.

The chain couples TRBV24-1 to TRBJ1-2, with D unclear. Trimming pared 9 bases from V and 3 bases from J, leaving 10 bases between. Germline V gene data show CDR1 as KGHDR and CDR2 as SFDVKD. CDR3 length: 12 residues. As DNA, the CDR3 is TGTGCCACCTCTCCGGGAGACTATGGCTACACCTTC. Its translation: CATSPGDYGYTF.

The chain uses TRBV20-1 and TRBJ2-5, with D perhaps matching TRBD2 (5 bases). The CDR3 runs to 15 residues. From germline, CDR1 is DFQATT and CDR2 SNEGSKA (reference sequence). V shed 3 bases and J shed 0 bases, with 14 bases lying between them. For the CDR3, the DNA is TGCAGTGCTAGTACTAGACGGTGGAACCAAGAGACCCAGTACTTC. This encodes CSASTRRWNQETQYF.

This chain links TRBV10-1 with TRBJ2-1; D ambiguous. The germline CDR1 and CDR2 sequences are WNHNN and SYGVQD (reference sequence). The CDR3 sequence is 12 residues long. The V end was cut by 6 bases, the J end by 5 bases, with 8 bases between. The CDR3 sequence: CASRHHDNEQFF. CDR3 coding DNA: TGCGCCAGCAGGCACCACGACAATGAGCAGTTCTTC.

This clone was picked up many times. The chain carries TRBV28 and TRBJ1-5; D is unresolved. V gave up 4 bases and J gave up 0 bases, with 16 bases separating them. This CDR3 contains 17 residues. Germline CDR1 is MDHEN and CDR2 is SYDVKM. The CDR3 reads CASSWAEAPNSNQPQHF. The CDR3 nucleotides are TGTGCCAGCAGTTGGGCCGAAGCTCCCAATAGCAATCAGCCCCAGCATTTT.

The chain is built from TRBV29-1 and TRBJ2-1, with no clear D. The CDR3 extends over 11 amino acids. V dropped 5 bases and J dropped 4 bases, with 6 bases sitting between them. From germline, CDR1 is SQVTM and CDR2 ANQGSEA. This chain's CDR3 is CSVLDYNEQFF. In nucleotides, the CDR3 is TGCAGCGTTCTCGATTACAATGAGCAGTTCTTC.

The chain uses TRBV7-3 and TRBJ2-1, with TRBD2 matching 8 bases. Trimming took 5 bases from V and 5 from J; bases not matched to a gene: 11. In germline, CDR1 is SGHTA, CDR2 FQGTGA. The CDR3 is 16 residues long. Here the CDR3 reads CASSPEGGGRNNEQFF. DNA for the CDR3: TGTGCCAGCAGCCCCGAAGGCGGGGGGCGGAACAATGAGCAGTTCTTC. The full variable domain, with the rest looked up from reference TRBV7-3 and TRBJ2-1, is GAGVSQTPSNKVTEKGKYVELRCDPISGHTALYWYRQSLGQGPEFLIYFQGTGAADDSGLPNDRFFAVRPEGSVSTLKIQRTERGDSAVYLCASSPEGGGRNNEQFFGPGTRLTVL.

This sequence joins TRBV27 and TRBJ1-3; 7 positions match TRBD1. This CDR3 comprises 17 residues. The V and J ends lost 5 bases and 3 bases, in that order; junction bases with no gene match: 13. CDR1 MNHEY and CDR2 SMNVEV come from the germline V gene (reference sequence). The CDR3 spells CASSPSKQGMDGNTIYF. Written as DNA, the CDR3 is TGTGCCAGCAGTCCCAGCAAACAGGGGATGGATGGAAACACCATATATTTT.

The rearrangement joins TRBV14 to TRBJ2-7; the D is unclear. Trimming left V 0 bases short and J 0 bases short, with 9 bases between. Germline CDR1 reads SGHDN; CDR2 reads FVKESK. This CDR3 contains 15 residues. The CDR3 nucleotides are TGTGCCAGCAGCCAAGATCACCCGAGCTCCTACGAGCAGTACTTC. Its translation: CASSQDHPSSYEQYF.

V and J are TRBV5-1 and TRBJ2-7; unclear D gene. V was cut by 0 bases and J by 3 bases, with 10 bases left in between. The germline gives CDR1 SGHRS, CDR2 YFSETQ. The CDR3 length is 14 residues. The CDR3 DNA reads TGCGCCAGCAGCTTGGGTCCAGCAGACTACGAGCAGTACTTC. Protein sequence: CASSLGPADYEQYF. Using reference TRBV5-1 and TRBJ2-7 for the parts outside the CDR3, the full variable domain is KAGVTQTPRYLIKTRGQQVTLSCSPISGHRSVSWYQQTPGQGLQFLFEYFSETQRNKGNFPGRFSGRQFSNSRSEMNVSTLELGDSALYLCASSLGPADYEQYFGPGTRLTVT.

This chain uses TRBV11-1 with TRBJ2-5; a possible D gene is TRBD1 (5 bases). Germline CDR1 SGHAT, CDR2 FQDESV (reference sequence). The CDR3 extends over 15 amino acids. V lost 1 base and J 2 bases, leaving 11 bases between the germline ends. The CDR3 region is CASSLDQGWQETQYF. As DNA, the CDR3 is TGTGCCAGCAGCTTAGACCAGGGTTGGCAAGAGACCCAGTACTTC.

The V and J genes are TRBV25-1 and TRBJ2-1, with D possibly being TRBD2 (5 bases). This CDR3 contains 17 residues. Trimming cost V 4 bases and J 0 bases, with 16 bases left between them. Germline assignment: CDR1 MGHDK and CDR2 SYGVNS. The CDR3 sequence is CASSAYWTGFSYNEQFF. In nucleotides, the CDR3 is TGTGCCAGCAGTGCTTACTGGACTGGCTTCTCCTACAATGAGCAGTTCTTC.

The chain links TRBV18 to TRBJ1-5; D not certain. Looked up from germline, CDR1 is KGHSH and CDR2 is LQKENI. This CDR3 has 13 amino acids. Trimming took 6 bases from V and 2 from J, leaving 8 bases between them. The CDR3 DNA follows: TGTGCCAGCTCCCAAGAGGGCAATCAGCCCCAGCATTTT. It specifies CASSQEGNQPQHF.

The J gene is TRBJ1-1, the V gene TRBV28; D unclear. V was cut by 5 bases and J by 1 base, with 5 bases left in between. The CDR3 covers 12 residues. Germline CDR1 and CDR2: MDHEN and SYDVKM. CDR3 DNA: TGTGCCAGCAGTGAGAGGAACACTGAAGCTTTCTTT. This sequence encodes CASSERNTEAFF.

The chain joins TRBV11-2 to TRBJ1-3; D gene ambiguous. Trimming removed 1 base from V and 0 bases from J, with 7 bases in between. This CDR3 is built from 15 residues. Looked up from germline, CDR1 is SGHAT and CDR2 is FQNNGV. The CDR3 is CASSLVQFSGNTIYF. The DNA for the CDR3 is TGTGCCAGCAGCTTAGTACAGTTCTCTGGAAACACCATATATTTT.

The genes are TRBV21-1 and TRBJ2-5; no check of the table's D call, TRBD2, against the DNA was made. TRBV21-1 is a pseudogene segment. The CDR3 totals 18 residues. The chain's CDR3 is CASSKCASGGEVGETQYF. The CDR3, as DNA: TGTGCCAGCAGCAAATGTGCTAGCGGGGGGGAGGTGGGAGAGACCCAGTACTTC.

The CDR3 is CASSPSYGTGLGNQPQHF. The CDR3 nucleotides read TGTGCCAGCTCACCATCCTACGGGACAGGGTTAGGCAATCAGCCCCAGCATTTT. This chain links TRBV18 with TRBJ1-5; 9 bases agree with TRBD1. This CDR3 contains 18 residues. CDR1 is KGHSH and CDR2 is LQKENI in the germline V gene. After removal of 2 bases from V and 2 bases from J, the junction contained 10 bases not matched to a gene.

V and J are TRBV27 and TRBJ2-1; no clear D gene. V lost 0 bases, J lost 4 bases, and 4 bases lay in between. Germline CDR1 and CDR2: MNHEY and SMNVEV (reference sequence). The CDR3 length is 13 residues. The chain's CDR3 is CASSLSSYNEQFF. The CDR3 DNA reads TGTGCCAGCAGTTTATCCTCTTACAATGAGCAGTTCTTC.

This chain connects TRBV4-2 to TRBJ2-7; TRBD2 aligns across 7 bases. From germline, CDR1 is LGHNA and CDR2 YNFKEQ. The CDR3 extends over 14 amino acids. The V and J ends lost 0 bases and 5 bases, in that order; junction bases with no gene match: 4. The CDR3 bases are TGTGCCAGCAGCCAAGACCGCGGGGGACACGAGCAGTACTTC. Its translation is CASSQDRGGHEQYF.

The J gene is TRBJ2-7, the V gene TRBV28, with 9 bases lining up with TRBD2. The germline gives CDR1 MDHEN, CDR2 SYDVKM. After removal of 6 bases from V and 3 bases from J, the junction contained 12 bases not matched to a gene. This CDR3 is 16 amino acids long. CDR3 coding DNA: TGTGCCAGCAGACCTAAGACTAGCGGTAAATACTACGAGCAGTACTTC. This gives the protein CASRPKTSGKYYEQYF.

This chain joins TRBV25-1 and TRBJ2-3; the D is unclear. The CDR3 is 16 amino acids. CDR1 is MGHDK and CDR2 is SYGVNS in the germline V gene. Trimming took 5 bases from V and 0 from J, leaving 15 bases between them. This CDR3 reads CASSPRLGFSTDTQYF. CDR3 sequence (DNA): TGTGCCAGCAGTCCACGCCTGGGATTTAGCACAGATACGCAGTATTTT.

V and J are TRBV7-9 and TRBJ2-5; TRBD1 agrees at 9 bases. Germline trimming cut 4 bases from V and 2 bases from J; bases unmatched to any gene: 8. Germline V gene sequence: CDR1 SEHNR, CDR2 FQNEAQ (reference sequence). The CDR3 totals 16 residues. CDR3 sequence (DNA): TGTGCCAGCAGCTCGGGGACAGGGAATTCACAAGAGACCCAGTACTTC. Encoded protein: CASSSGTGNSQETQYF.

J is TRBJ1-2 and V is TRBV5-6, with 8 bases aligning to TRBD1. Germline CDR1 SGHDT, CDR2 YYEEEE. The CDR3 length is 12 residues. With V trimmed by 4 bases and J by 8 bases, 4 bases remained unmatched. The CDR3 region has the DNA TGTGCCAGCAGCACCGGACAGGGAGGCTACACCTTC. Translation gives CASSTGQGGYTF.

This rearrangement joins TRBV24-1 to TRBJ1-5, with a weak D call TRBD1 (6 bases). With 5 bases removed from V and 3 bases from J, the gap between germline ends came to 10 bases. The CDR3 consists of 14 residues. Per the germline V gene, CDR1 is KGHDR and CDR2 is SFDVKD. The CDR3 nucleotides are TGTGCCACCAGTGTGGGGGGGCTCAATCAGCCCCAGCATTTT. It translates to CATSVGGLNQPQHF.

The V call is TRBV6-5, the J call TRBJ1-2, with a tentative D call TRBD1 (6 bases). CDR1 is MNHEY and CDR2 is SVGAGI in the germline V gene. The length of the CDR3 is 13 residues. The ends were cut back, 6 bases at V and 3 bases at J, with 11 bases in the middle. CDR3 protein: CASRRQGYYGYTF. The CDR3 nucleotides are TGTGCCAGCAGGCGGCAGGGGTACTATGGCTACACCTTC.

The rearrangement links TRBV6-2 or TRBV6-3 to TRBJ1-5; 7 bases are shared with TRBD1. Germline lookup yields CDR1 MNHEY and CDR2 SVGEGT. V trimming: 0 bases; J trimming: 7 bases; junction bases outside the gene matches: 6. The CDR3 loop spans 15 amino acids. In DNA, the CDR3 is TGTGCCAGCAGTTACTCGGAGGGGGCATTGCAGCCCCAGCATTTT. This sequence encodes CASSYSEGALQPQHF.

CDR3 sequence reads: CASSVDGTKNIQYF. Written as DNA, the CDR3 is TGTGCCAGCAGCGTAGACGGGACCAAAAACATTCAGTACTTC. This rearrangement joins TRBV9 to TRBJ2-4; perhaps TRBD2 as D (5 bases). This CDR3 has 14 residues. Trimming took off 0 bases at V and 2 bases at J, with 6 bases between the two ends. Germline CDR1 SGDLS, CDR2 YYNGEE.

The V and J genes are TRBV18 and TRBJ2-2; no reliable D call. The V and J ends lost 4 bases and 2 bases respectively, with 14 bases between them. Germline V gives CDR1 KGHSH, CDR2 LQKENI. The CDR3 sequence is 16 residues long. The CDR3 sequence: CASSLWRVTNTGELFF. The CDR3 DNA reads TGTGCCAGCTCACTATGGCGAGTTACTAACACCGGGGAGCTGTTTTTT.

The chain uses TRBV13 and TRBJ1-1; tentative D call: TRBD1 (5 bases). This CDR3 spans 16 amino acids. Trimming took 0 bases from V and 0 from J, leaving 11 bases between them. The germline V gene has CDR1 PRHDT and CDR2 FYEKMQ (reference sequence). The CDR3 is CASSLGLRGVNTEAFF. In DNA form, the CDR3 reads TGTGCCAGCAGCTTAGGCCTGAGGGGCGTGAACACTGAAGCTTTCTTT.

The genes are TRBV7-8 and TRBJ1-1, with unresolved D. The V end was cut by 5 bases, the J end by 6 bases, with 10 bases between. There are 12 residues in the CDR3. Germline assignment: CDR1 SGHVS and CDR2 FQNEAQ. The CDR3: CASSRILAEAFF. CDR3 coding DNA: TGTGCCAGCAGCCGCATTTTAGCTGAAGCTTTCTTT.